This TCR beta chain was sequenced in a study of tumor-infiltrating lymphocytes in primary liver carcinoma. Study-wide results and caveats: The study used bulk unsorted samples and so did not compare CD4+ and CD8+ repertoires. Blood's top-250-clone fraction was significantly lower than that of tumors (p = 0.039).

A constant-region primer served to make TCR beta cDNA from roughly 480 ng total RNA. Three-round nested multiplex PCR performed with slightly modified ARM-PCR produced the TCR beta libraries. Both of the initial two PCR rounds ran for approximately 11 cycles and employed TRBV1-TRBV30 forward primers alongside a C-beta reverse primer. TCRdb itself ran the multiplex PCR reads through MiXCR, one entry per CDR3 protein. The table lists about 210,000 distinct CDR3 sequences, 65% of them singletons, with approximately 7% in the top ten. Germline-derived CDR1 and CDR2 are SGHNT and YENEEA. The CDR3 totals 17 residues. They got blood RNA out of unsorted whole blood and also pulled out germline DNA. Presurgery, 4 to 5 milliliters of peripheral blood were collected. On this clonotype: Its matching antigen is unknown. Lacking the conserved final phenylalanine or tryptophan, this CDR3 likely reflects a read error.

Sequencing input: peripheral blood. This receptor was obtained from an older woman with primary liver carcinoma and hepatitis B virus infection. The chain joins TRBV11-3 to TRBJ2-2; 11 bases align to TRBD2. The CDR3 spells CPSSRTPLAGVPGELFL. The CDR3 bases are TGTCCCAGCAGCCGCACTCCACTAGCGGGAGTTCCCGGGGAGCTGTTTTTA.